These T cell receptor beta chains were read from a single sample in a study of cytomegalovirus exposure and HLA in healthy donors. Data came from immunoSEQ multiplex PCR; TCRdb stores just in-frame clones and leaves some out. The data contain about 120,000 clones, more than 75% of them seen just once; the ten biggest clones take up about 1.8%. The sequenced material came from PBMCs. These receptors were taken from a man aged 18-30 years in good health and CMV-seronegative. CDR3s include the opening cysteine and the closing phenylalanine or tryptophan. Fields, in order: V gene, J gene, CDR3 protein.

v_gene: TRBV7-2
j_gene: TRBJ2-2
CDR3aa: CASSWTISRTGELFF

v_gene: TRBV14
j_gene: TRBJ1-1
CDR3aa: CASSPHKGESTEAFF

v_gene: TRBV27
j_gene: TRBJ2-7
CDR3aa: CASSRLLAGESYEQYF

v_gene: TRBV27
j_gene: TRBJ2-5
CDR3aa: CASSSSGGSETQYF

v_gene: TRBV27
j_gene: TRBJ2-7
CDR3aa: CASSARDRGSYEQYF

v_gene: TRBV19
j_gene: TRBJ2-3
CDR3aa: CASSTTSGVVTDTQYF

v_gene: TRBV2
j_gene: TRBJ2-1
CDR3aa: CASTGSSYNEQFF

v_gene: TRBV2
j_gene: TRBJ2-3
CDR3aa: CASTLDSESIPYGTTDTQYF

v_gene: TRBV15
j_gene: TRBJ2-1
CDR3aa: CATSAGTSGYNEQFF

v_gene: TRBV6-1
j_gene: TRBJ2-7
CDR3aa: CASHPTPTGPYEQYF

v_gene: TRBV27
j_gene: TRBJ1-2
CDR3aa: CATLTGTGGRGYGYTF

v_gene: TRBV5-6
j_gene: TRBJ2-7
CDR3aa: CASSSTPSGGISYEQYF

v_gene: TRBV5-6
j_gene: TRBJ2-7
CDR3aa: CASTILGLDAYEQYF

v_gene: TRBV7-2
j_gene: TRBJ2-3
CDR3aa: CASSALRTSFSTDTQYF

v_gene: TRBV29-1
j_gene: TRBJ1-1
CDR3aa: CGANREMNTEAFF

v_gene: TRBV5-6
j_gene: TRBJ2-5
CDR3aa: CASSFGTGLSEETQYF

v_gene: TRBV5-1
j_gene: TRBJ1-1
CDR3aa: CASSLAPGILTEAFF

v_gene: TRBV27
j_gene: TRBJ2-7
CDR3aa: CASRADTTYPYEQYF

v_gene: TRBV28
j_gene: TRBJ2-1
CDR3aa: CASISRVGTIHEQFF

v_gene: TRBV6-5
j_gene: TRBJ1-3
CDR3aa: CASSLAFSGNTIYF

v_gene: TRBV7-9
j_gene: TRBJ1-2
CDR3aa: CAGETGGMRYTF

v_gene: TRBV15
j_gene: TRBJ2-7
CDR3aa: CATSGEMGSSYEQYF

v_gene: TRBV6-1
j_gene: TRBJ2-7
CDR3aa: CASSVGGPRNYEQYF

v_gene: TRBV5-1
j_gene: TRBJ1-4
CDR3aa: CASSPGVGEEKLFF

v_gene: TRBV28
j_gene: TRBJ2-1
CDR3aa: CASSLGSGDYNEQFF

v_gene: TRBV11-2
j_gene: TRBJ2-7
CDR3aa: CASSPRVPYEQYF

v_gene: TRBV10-3
j_gene: TRBJ1-2
CDR3aa: CAISGSGYGYTF

v_gene: TRBV7-9
j_gene: TRBJ2-3
CDR3aa: CASSTGSADTQYF

v_gene: TRBV7-8
j_gene: TRBJ2-1
CDR3aa: CASSKHNEQFF

v_gene: TRBV19
j_gene: TRBJ2-1
CDR3aa: CASSIIRGALYEQFF

v_gene: TRBV9
j_gene: TRBJ2-2
CDR3aa: CASSVERPTGTGELFF

v_gene: TRBV11-2
j_gene: TRBJ2-7
CDR3aa: CASSLGDRGREQYF

v_gene: TRBV15
j_gene: TRBJ2-1
CDR3aa: CATSTPPTGTGVNEQFF

v_gene: TRBV6-1
j_gene: TRBJ2-3
CDR3aa: CASRLEAGGADTQYF

v_gene: TRBV29-1
j_gene: TRBJ1-2
CDR3aa: CSDRGVYGYTF

v_gene: TRBV5-1
j_gene: TRBJ2-7
CDR3aa: CASSPGQIYEQYF

v_gene: TRBV5-6
j_gene: TRBJ2-5
CDR3aa: CASSLGLAGWETQYF

v_gene: TRBV5-1
j_gene: TRBJ1-5
CDR3aa: CASSPPVDSYSNQPQHF

v_gene: TRBV9
j_gene: TRBJ2-5
CDR3aa: CASSVRAGGPEETQYF

v_gene: TRBV7-8
j_gene: TRBJ1-1
CDR3aa: CASSLEGGLGTEAFF

v_gene: TRBV20-1
j_gene: TRBJ1-2
CDR3aa: CSGLDLYGYTF

v_gene: TRBV23-1
j_gene: TRBJ1-5
CDR3aa: CASSQGKWAGRNSNQPQHF

v_gene: TRBV5-1
j_gene: TRBJ1-1
CDR3aa: CASSLVRGNTEAFF

v_gene: TRBV5-4
j_gene: TRBJ2-7
CDR3aa: CASSLAGQGYEQYF

v_gene: TRBV5-1
j_gene: TRBJ2-2
CDR3aa: CASRRDSGELFF

v_gene: TRBV7-8
j_gene: TRBJ1-5
CDR3aa: CASSALQGNSNQPQHF

v_gene: TRBV7-9
j_gene: TRBJ1-5
CDR3aa: CASSVTGGQQPQHF

v_gene: TRBV10-3
j_gene: TRBJ2-3
CDR3aa: CAISDLAGAPTDTQYF

v_gene: TRBV9
j_gene: TRBJ1-1
CDR3aa: CASSVLPVGQGAEAFF

v_gene: TRBV2
j_gene: TRBJ1-1
CDR3aa: CASSFNRGSSRGTEAFF

v_gene: TRBV19
j_gene: TRBJ2-1
CDR3aa: CASTLGPRGAYEQFF

v_gene: TRBV4-2
j_gene: TRBJ2-5
CDR3aa: CASSPGTSGGIQETQYF

v_gene: TRBV6-1
j_gene: TRBJ2-2
CDR3aa: CASKRRAGELFF